This T cell receptor beta chain was found in a study of sequential checkpoint blockade in melanoma. Noted treatment: randomized to nivolumab then ipilimumab (arm A) or the reverse (arm B). The CDR3 is 16 amino acids. In germline, CDR1 is SGHNT, CDR2 YENEEA. V dropped 5 bases and J dropped 5 bases, with 21 bases sitting between them. Profiled with immunoSEQ multiplex PCR; TCRdb holds only in-frame clones, not every one. The repertoire holds about 11,000 clones, about 26% seen once, with more than 25% in the top ten. This rearrangement joins TRBV11-3 to TRBJ1-1, with D unclear. The specimen was tumor tissue (inferred from file names), collected from a patient given nivolumab and ipilimumab in sequence. This clonotype was obtained from a human donor with melanoma. The CDR3 is CASSPTGLRMATEAFF. The CDR3 DNA reads TGTGCCAGCAGCCCCACCGGTTTAAGGATGGCAACTGAAGCTTTCTTT.